One sample yielded the 31 T cell receptor beta chains listed below, sequenced in a study of control samples from healthy donors and cancer patients. Measured with immunoSEQ multiplex PCR; TCRdb has only the in-frame clones, and not every one. The repertoire includes approximately 230,000 clones, roughly 82% of them detected once, and less than 15% sits in the top ten. Material: PBMCs. Receptors were obtained from a woman aged 55-69 years with lung cancer.

The rearrangement links TRBV7-2 to TRBJ2-7, with unresolved D. Germline-derived CDR1 and CDR2 are SGHTA and FQGNSA. The CDR3 is 12 amino acids. Trimming stripped 3 bases from V and 9 bases from J, with 12 bases between. The chain's CDR3 is CASSLTGRPQYF. As DNA, the CDR3 is TGTGCCAGCAGCTTGACCGGCCGGCCGCAGTACTTC.

This chain connects TRBV6-1 to TRBJ1-1; 7 bases are a match to TRBD1. The germline V gene encodes CDR1 MNHNS and CDR2 SASEGT. The CDR3 is made up of 16 amino acids. V dropped 4 bases and J dropped 1; count of bases not matched to a gene: 9. The CDR3 DNA reads TGTGCCAGCAGTGGAGACAGGGTCGTACGGAACACTGAAGCTTTCTTT. The encoded protein is CASSGDRVVRNTEAFF.

The rearrangement joins TRBV5-1 to TRBJ1-4, with D hard to call. CDR3 length: 13 residues. V lost 4 bases and J lost 14, with 18 bases in between. The germline gives CDR1 SGHRS, CDR2 YFSETQ. CDR3 loop: CASSPGESPLLFF. The CDR3 region has the DNA TGCGCCAGCAGCCCGGGAGAATCCCCTCTCCTGTTTTTT.

The CDR3 here is CASSQFTGSTGELFF. As DNA, the CDR3 is TGTGCCAGCAGCCAATTCACCGGTTCCACCGGGGAGCTGTTTTTT. The rearrangement links TRBV3-1 (or the pseudogene TRBV3-2) to TRBJ2-2; D not resolved. V gave up 2 bases and J gave up 4 bases, with 11 bases separating them. The CDR3 runs to 15 residues. Looked up from germline, CDR1 is LGHDT and CDR2 is YNNKEL (reference sequence).

Only a few counts were recorded for this clone. The chain combines TRBV18 with TRBJ1-2; D is perhaps TRBD1 (5 bases). Germline V gene sequence: CDR1 KGHSH, CDR2 LQKENI. Trimming pared 3 bases from V and 2 bases from J, leaving 10 bases between. The length of the CDR3 is 14 residues. CDR3 protein: CASSPNGGNYGYTF. The CDR3 DNA follows: TGTGCCAGCTCACCGAATGGGGGGAACTATGGCTACACCTTC.

The genes are TRBV9 and TRBJ2-3; perhaps TRBD2 as D (6 bases). V shed 3 bases and J shed 4 bases, with 9 bases lying between them. The CDR3 runs 13 residues. Germline V lookup: CDR1 SGDLS, CDR2 YYNGEE. CDR3 region: CASSAGLADTQYF. The DNA of the CDR3 is TGTGCCAGCAGCGCGGGACTTGCAGATACGCAGTATTTT.

The chain has TRBV27 and TRBJ2-5; D might be TRBD1 (5 bases). Germline loops: CDR1 MNHEY, CDR2 SMNVEV (reference sequence). Trimming removed 2 bases from V and 5 bases from J, with 9 bases in between. The CDR3 extends over 13 amino acids. The CDR3 loop is CASSLGARETQYF. The CDR3, as DNA: TGTGCCAGCAGTTTAGGGGCCAGGGAGACCCAGTACTTC.

Comment on this clone: One junction end disagrees with the germline gene, perhaps due to a read error. The chain combines TRBV5-8 with TRBJ1-3, with D possibly matching TRBD1 (6 bases). Germline values: CDR1 SGHTS, CDR2 YDEGEE. This CDR3 comprises 14 residues. Here the CDR3 reads CASSLARGGDTIYF. In nucleotides, the CDR3 is TGTGCCAGCAGCTTGGCCAGGGGTGGAGACACCATATATTTT. Together with reference TRBV5-8 and TRBJ1-3, the CDR3 gives the full variable domain: EAGVTQSPTHLIKTRGQQATLRCSPISGHTSVYWYQQALGLGLQFLLWYDEGEERNRGNFPPRFSGRQFPNYSSELNVNALELEDSALYLCASSLARGGDTIYFGEGSWLTVV.

The chain employs TRBV5-4 and TRBJ1-2; D is unresolved. Trimming stripped 3 bases from V and 4 bases from J, with 10 bases between. Germline V gene sequence: CDR1 SGHNT, CDR2 YYREEE (reference sequence). The CDR3 spans 13 residues. Written as DNA, the CDR3 is TGTGCCAGCAGCTCACCGGGCACCTATGGCTACACCTTC. Protein: CASSSPGTYGYTF.

V and J are TRBV2 and TRBJ2-7; D not certain. CDR1 and CDR2 from the germline V gene are SNHLY and FYNNEI. This CDR3 is built from 12 residues. Trimming shortened V by 3 bases and J by 3 bases, and 6 bases separated the two germline ends. The CDR3 is CASSEHFYEQYF. The CDR3 region has the DNA TGTGCCAGCAGTGAGCATTTCTACGAGCAGTACTTC.

The V gene is TRBV3-1 (or the pseudogene TRBV3-2), the J gene TRBJ1-6; D is ambiguous. Trimming removed 1 base from V and 7 bases from J, with 5 bases in between. This CDR3 is built from 13 residues. From germline, CDR1 is LGHDT and CDR2 YNNKEL (reference sequence). Here the CDR3 reads CASSQGANSPLHF. The CDR3 nucleotides are TGTGCCAGCAGCCAAGGCGCCAATTCACCCCTCCACTTT.

The chain joins TRBV2 to TRBJ1-2; D is possibly TRBD1 (6 bases). The CDR3 is made up of 11 amino acids. V was trimmed by 5 bases and J by 14 bases, leaving 15 bases between them. Germline V gene lookup returns CDR1 SNHLY and CDR2 FYNNEI. This chain's CDR3 is CASSQGDTPTF. In nucleotides, the CDR3 is TGTGCCAGCAGTCAAGGGGACACACCGACCTTC.

This clone turned up a few times. J is TRBJ2-1 and V is TRBV12-3 or TRBV12-4; no reliable D call. The CDR3 consists of 12 residues. The germline V and J ends were trimmed by 1 base and 6 bases, with 4 bases remaining between them. The CDR3: CASSLERNEQFF. The CDR3 coding sequence is TGTGCCAGCAGTTTAGAGCGCAATGAGCAGTTCTTC.

This sequence joins TRBV25-1 and TRBJ2-5; D perhaps matches TRBD2 (6 bases). The CDR3 covers 18 residues. The V end lost 5 bases, the J end lost 3 bases, and 25 bases lay between the germline ends. Germline-derived CDR1 and CDR2 are MGHDK and SYGVNS. The CDR3 bases are TGTGCCAGCAGTTGGGGCCGGGGAATAGTCGTAGCGGAAGAGACCCAGTACTTC. Its translation: CASSWGRGIVVAEETQYF.

The gene calls are TRBV6-1 and TRBJ1-2; 9 positions match TRBD1. The CDR3 covers 14 residues. The germline CDR1 and CDR2 sequences are MNHNS and SASEGT. V gave up 2 bases and J gave up 7 bases; unmatched junction bases: 5. CDR3 protein: CASSETLQGAGYTF. The CDR3, as DNA: TGTGCCAGCAGTGAAACGCTACAGGGGGCTGGCTACACCTTC.

The chain recombines TRBV3-1 (or the pseudogene TRBV3-2) with TRBJ2-7, with TRBD1 identical over 7 bases. The trim removed 5 bases at V and 6 bases at J, leaving 7 bases unmatched. Germline V CDR1 and CDR2: LGHDT, YNNKEL (reference sequence). There are 13 residues in the CDR3. The CDR3 sequence is CASSKPDRVEQYF. The CDR3, as DNA: TGTGCCAGCAGCAAACCCGACAGGGTCGAGCAGTACTTC.

This chain uses TRBV7-2 with TRBJ1-1; D gene ambiguous. CDR1 SGHTA and CDR2 FQGNSA come from the germline V gene. V was cut by 4 bases and J by 5 bases, with 8 bases left in between. The CDR3 has 12 residues. The chain's CDR3 is CASSSLLTEAFF. CDR3 sequence (DNA): TGTGCCAGCAGCTCCCTATTAACTGAAGCTTTCTTT.

This sequence joins TRBV5-1 and TRBJ2-3; unclear D gene. The CDR3 length is 17 residues. The ends were cut back, 4 bases at V and 2 bases at J, with 20 bases in the middle. Germline CDR1 SGHRS, CDR2 YFSETQ. CDR3 nucleotides: TGCGCCAGCAGCCACGCAACCACACCAGCCACCACAGATACGCAGTATTTT. Its translation is CASSHATTPATTDTQYF.

V usage is TRBV5-6 and J usage is TRBJ1-2; 10 bases match TRBD1. Trimming cost V 2 bases and J 2 bases; bases outside gene matches: 6. Germline V gene data show CDR1 as SGHDT and CDR2 as YYEEEE. CDR3 length: 16 amino acids. CDR3 coding DNA: TGTGCCAGCAGCTTAGTCTTGACAGGGGGCAACTATGGCTACACCTTC. Its protein product is CASSLVLTGGNYGYTF.

The rearrangement uses TRBV18 and TRBJ1-5; TRBD1 matches at 8 bases. Unmatched junction bases numbered 7, after V lost 5 bases and J lost 7 bases. Germline V gene lookup returns CDR1 KGHSH and CDR2 LQKENI. This CDR3 has 14 residues. The CDR3 nucleotides are TGTGCCAGCTCATCGCAGGGGGCGGGCCAGCCCCAGCATTTT. Translating it yields CASSSQGAGQPQHF.

The chain recombines TRBV3-1 (or the pseudogene TRBV3-2) with TRBJ2-5, with D uncertain. The V gene lost 4 bases and the J gene lost 7 bases, with 7 bases spanning the gap. Germline loops: CDR1 LGHDT, CDR2 YNNKEL (reference sequence). This CDR3 has 11 residues. The CDR3 DNA reads TGTGCCAGCAGCCTCCGAGGGACCCAGTACTTC. This gives the protein CASSLRGTQYF.

This chain joins TRBV28 and TRBJ2-3; 11 nucleotides match TRBD2. V was pared by 7 bases and J by 6 bases, with 9 bases of the junction left unmatched. The germline V gene encodes CDR1 MDHEN and CDR2 SYDVKM. The CDR3 loop spans 15 amino acids. The CDR3 protein is CASNLAGGLEDTQYF. CDR3 in DNA: TGTGCCAGCAACTTAGCGGGAGGGCTGGAGGATACGCAGTATTTT.

The count of this clone is one. The chain couples TRBV27 to TRBJ1-2; the D is unclear. The CDR3 runs to 13 residues. Trimming pared 3 bases from V and 8 bases from J, leaving 13 bases between. Germline loops: CDR1 MNHEY, CDR2 SMNVEV (reference sequence). This CDR3 is CASSLAGVDGYTF. CDR3 DNA sequence: TGTGCCAGCAGTTTGGCCGGGGTAGACGGCTACACCTTC.

V and J are TRBV28 and TRBJ1-4, with D tentatively TRBD1 (5 bases). Germline V CDR1 and CDR2: MDHEN, SYDVKM. The CDR3 sequence is 15 residues long. V lost 2 bases to trimming and J lost 7 bases, with 14 bases between them. In DNA, the CDR3 is TGTGCCAGCAGTTTACGCGGGACGGTTGGTGAAAAACTGTTTTTT. It is translated as CASSLRGTVGEKLFF.

The chain is built from TRBV5-1 and TRBJ1-3; no clear D. Germline V gene lookup returns CDR1 SGHRS and CDR2 YFSETQ. V was shortened by 4 bases and J by 3 bases, with 20 bases between the two germline ends. The CDR3 spans 17 residues. As DNA, the CDR3 is TGCGCCAGCAGCCGCGTAGGAGGCTCAGTCATTGGAAACACCATATATTTT. Amino acid sequence: CASSRVGGSVIGNTIYF.

The V call is TRBV5-1, the J call TRBJ1-1; no definite D call. CDR3 size: 14 residues. Trimming pared 0 bases from V and 1 base from J, leaving 7 bases between. Germline loops: CDR1 SGHRS, CDR2 YFSETQ. The CDR3 bases are TGCGCCAGCAGCTTGGGACGGGAGAACACTGAAGCTTTCTTT. The encoded protein is CASSLGRENTEAFF.

The chain recombines TRBV6-1 with TRBJ2-4, with 7 positions matching TRBD2. This CDR3 is 13 amino acids long. V was clipped by 1 base and J by 9 bases; unmatched bases: 3. Germline-derived CDR1 and CDR2 are MNHNS and SASEGT. CDR3 nucleotide sequence: TGTGCCAGCAGTGAAGAACCGGGGGGCATTCAGTACTTC. This gives the protein CASSEEPGGIQYF.

The chain combines TRBV19 with TRBJ1-6; 7 bases agree with TRBD1. CDR1 and CDR2 from the germline V gene are LNHDA and SQIVND (reference sequence). The CDR3 covers 14 residues. V shed 7 bases and J 7 bases; nucleotides not matched to a gene: 7. CDR3 residues: CASNHRGNNSPLHF. The CDR3 DNA sequence: TGTGCCAGTAATCACAGGGGAAACAATTCACCCCTCCACTTT.

V and J are TRBV18 and TRBJ2-2; tentative D call: TRBD2 (6 bases). The V end lost 5 bases, the J end lost 7 bases, and 20 bases lay between the germline ends. Per germline, CDR1 KGHSH and CDR2 LQKENI. The CDR3 runs to 16 residues. The DNA for the CDR3 is TGTGCCAGCTCAGGCCGCCCGGGACTCCCAGGCGGGGAGCTGTTTTTT. This translates into CASSGRPGLPGGELFF.

The chain couples TRBV19 to TRBJ1-5, with D maybe TRBD1 (5 bases). Germline V CDR1 and CDR2: LNHDA, SQIVND (reference sequence). The length of the CDR3 is 16 residues. Deletions cut 1 base from V and 4 bases from J, with 14 bases between. The CDR3 protein is CASSIVGWGENQPQHF. CDR3 in DNA: TGTGCCAGTAGTATAGTGGGATGGGGGGAAAATCAGCCCCAGCATTTT.

The V call is TRBV6-1, the J call TRBJ1-1; D is ambiguous. There are 13 residues in the CDR3. With 0 bases removed from V and 11 bases from J, the gap between germline ends came to 13 bases. Germline CDR1 reads MNHNS; CDR2 reads SASEGT. In DNA form, the CDR3 reads TGTGCCAGCAGTGAAGCATTCTCGGGGATGGCTTTCTTT. Its translation: CASSEAFSGMAFF.